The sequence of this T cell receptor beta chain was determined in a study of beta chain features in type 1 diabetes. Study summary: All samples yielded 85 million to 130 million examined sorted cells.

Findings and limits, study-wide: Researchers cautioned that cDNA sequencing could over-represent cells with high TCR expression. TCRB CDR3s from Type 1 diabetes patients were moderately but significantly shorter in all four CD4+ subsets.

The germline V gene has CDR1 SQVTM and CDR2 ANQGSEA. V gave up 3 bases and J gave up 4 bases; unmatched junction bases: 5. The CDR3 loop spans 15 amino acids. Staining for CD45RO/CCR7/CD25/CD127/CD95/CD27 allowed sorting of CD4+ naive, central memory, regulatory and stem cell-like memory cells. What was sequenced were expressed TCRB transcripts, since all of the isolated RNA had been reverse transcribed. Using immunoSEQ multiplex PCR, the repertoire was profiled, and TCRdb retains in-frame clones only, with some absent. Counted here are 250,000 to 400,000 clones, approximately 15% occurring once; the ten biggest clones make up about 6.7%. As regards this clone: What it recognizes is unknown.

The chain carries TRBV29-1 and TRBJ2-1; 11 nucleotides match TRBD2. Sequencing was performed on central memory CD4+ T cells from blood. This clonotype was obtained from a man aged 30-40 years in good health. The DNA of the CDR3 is TGCAGCGTTGAGCGGACTAGCGGGTGGTACAATGAGCAGTTCTTC. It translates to CSVERTSGWYNEQFF.